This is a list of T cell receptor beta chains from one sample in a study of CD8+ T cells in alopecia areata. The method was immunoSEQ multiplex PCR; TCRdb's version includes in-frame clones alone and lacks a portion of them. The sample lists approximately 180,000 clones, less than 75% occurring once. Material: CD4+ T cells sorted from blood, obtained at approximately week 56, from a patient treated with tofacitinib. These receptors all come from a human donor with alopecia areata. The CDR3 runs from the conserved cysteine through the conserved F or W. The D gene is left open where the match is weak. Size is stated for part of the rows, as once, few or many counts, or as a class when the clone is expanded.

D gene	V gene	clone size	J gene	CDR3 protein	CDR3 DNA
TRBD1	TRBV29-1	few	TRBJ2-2	CSVEGGDRATGELFF	TGCAGCGTTGAGGGCGGGGACAGGGCCACCGGGGAGCTGTTTTTT
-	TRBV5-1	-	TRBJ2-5	CASSDGHTQETQYF	TGCGCCAGCAGCGACGGACATACCCAAGAGACCCAGTACTTC
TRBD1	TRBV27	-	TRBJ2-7	CATRGQGISYEQYF	TGTGCCACCCGCGGACAGGGGATCTCCTACGAGCAGTACTTC
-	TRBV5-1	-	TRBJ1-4	CASSWSTGTRDEKLFF	TGCGCCAGCAGCTGGTCAACAGGGACTCGGGATGAAAAACTGTTTTTT
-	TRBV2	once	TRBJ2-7	CASDLAYEQYF	TGTGCCAGCGATCTAGCCTACGAGCAGTACTTC
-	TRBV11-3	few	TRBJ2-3	CASSLGRTDTQYF	TGTGCCAGCAGCTTAGGCAGGACAGATACGCAGTATTTT
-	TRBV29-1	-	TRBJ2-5	CSVARGGQETQYF	TGCAGCGTTGCGAGGGGGGGTCAAGAGACCCAGTACTTC
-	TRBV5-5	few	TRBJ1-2	CASSFPTAIYGYTF	TGTGCCAGCAGCTTTCCGACAGCTATCTATGGCTACACCTTC
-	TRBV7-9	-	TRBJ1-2	CASSASGESGLHF	TGTGCCAGCAGCGCCTCGGGGGAATCAGGGCTTCACTTC
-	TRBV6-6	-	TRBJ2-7	CASSYEGEQYF	TGTGCCAGCAGTTATGAGGGTGAGCAGTACTTC
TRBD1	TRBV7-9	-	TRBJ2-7	CASSTGTGGYEQYF	TGTGCCAGCAGCACCGGGACAGGGGGTTACGAGCAGTACTTC
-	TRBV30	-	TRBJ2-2	CAWPDTNTGELFF	TGTGCCTGGCCAGACACTAACACCGGGGAGCTGTTTTTT
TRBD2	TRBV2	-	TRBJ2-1	CASSDWLAGSNEQFF	TGTGCCAGCAGTGATTGGCTAGCGGGGTCCAATGAGCAGTTCTTC
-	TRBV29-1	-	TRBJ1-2	CSVEAQINYGYTF	TGCAGCGTTGAGGCACAGATTAACTATGGCTACACCTTC
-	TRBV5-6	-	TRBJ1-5	CASSLAGGNDQRF	TGTGCCAGCAGCTTGGCCGGAGGGAATGATCAGCGTTTT
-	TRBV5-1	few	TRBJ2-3	CASSLLTDTDTQYF	TGCGCCAGCAGCTTGCTTACGGACACAGATACGCAGTATTTT
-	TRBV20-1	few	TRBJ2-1	CSAERGNEQFF	TGCAGTGCCGAGCGAGGGAATGAGCAGTTCTTC
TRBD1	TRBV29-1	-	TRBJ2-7	CSVETGKGYEQYF	TGCAGCGTCGAGACAGGGAAGGGCTACGAGCAGTACTTC
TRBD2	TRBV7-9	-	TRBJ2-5	CASSTYSGGQTQYF	TGTGCCAGCAGCACGTACTCGGGAGGGCAGACCCAGTACTTC
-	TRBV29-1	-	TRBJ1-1	CSVEYRVDTEAFF	TGCAGCGTCGAATACAGGGTTGACACTGAAGCTTTCTTT
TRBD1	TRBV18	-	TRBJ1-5	CASSPSGGVGNQPQHF	TGTGCCAGCTCACCATCAGGGGGGGTTGGCAATCAGCCCCAGCATTTT
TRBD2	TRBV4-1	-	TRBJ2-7	CASSQVSGGGTYEQYF	TGCGCCAGCAGCCAAGTCAGTGGCGGGGGGACCTACGAGCAGTACTTC
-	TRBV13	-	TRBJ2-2	CASSPVAGSAGELFF	TGTGCCAGCAGCCCCGTCGCGGGGAGCGCCGGGGAGCTGTTTTTT
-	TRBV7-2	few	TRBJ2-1	CASSLVGGRYNEQFF	TGTGCCAGCAGCTTAGTCGGGGGGCGATACAATGAGCAGTTCTTC
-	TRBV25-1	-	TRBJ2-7	CASGDVSYEQYF	TGTGCCAGTGGGGACGTCTCCTACGAGCAGTACTTC
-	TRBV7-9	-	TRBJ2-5	CASSTRVGETQYF	TGTGCCAGCAGCACCAGGGTGGGGGAGACCCAGTACTTC
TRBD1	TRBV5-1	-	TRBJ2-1	CASSITGTGGTYNEQFF	TGCGCCAGCAGCATAACCGGGACAGGGGGAACCTACAATGAGCAGTTCTTC
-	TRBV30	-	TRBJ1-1	CAWTEQQNTEAFF	TGTGCCTGGACGGAACAACAGAACACTGAAGCTTTCTTT
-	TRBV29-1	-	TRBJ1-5	CSVLDGNSNQPQHF	TGCAGCGTTCTCGACGGTAATAGCAATCAGCCCCAGCATTTT
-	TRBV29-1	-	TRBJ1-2	CSVLTGDGYTF	TGCAGCGTTTTAACCGGGGATGGCTACACCTTC
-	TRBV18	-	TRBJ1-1	CASSRWGLLAEAFF	TGTGCCAGCTCACGTTGGGGGCTTTTGGCTGAAGCTTTCTTT
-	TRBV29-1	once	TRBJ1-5	CSVGTTSNQPQHF	TGCAGCGTTGGAACGACTAGCAATCAGCCCCAGCATTTT
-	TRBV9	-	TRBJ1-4	CASSADSTANEKLFF	TGTGCCAGCAGCGCCGACAGTACAGCTAATGAAAAACTGTTTTTT
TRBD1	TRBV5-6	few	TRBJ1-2	CASSPSRDRVRYGYTF	TGTGCCAGCAGCCCGTCCCGGGACAGGGTCCGGTATGGCTACACCTTC
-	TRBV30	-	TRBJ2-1	CAWSVTTGNEQFF	TGTGCCTGGAGTGTAACGACGGGTAATGAGCAGTTCTTC
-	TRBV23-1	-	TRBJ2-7	CASSQGQLSYEQYF	TGCGCCAGCAGTCAAGGACAGCTTTCCTACGAGCAGTACTTC
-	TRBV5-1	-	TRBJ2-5	CASSFLTGRTQETQYF	TGCGCCAGCAGCTTCCTGACAGGGAGGACCCAAGAGACCCAGTACTTC
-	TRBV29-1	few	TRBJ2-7	CSVVRLLGYEQYF	TGCAGCGTTGTCCGGTTACTAGGGTACGAGCAGTACTTC
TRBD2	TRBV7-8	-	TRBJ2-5	CASSTRLAGDQETQYF	TGTGCCAGCAGTACGAGACTAGCGGGGGACCAAGAGACCCAGTACTTC
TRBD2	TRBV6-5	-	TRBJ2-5	CASSSGTSGVGETQYF	TGTGCCAGCAGTTCCGGGACTAGCGGGGTTGGGGAGACCCAGTACTTC
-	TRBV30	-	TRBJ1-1	CASPGWGTEAFF	TGTGCCAGTCCAGGGTGGGGCACTGAAGCTTTCTTT
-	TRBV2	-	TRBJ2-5	CASRRETQYF	TGTGCCAGCAGAAGGGAGACCCAGTACTTC
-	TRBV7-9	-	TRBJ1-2	CASSLGLFYGYTF	TGTGCCAGCAGCTTGGGATTATTCTATGGCTACACCTTC
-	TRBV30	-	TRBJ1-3	CASAGHNSGNTIYF	TGTGCCTCGGCGGGTCACAACTCTGGAAACACCATATATTTT
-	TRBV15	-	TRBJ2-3	CATSRDPADTQYF	TGTGCCACCAGCAGAGATCCGGCGGATACGCAGTATTTT